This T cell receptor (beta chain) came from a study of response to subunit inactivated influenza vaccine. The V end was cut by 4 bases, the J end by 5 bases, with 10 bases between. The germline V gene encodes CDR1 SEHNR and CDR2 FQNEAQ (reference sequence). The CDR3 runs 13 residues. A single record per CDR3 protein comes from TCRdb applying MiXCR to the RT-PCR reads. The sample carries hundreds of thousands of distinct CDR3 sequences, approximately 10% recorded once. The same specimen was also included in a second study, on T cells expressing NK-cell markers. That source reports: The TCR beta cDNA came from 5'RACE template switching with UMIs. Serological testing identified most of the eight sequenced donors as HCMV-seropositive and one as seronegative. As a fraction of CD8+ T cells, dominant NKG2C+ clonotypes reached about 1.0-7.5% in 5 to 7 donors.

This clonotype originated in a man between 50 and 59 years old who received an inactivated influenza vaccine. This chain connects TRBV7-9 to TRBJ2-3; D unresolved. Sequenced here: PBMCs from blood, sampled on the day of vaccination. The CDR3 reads CASSSPTEDTQYF. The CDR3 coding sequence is TGTGCCAGCAGCTCACCCACGGAAGATACGCAGTATTTT.